What follows is one T cell receptor (beta chain) and its context. Per the germline V gene, CDR1 is SGHKS and CDR2 is YYEKEE (reference sequence). CDR3 length: 16 amino acids. V gave up 0 bases and J gave up 6 bases, with 16 bases separating them. This specimen comes from a study of blood T cell repertoires in COVID-19. As for the study in general: T cells, B-cell-depleted T cells, or PBMCs supplied cDNA or gDNA.

Which cohort a participant joined came from the clinical history participants gave. Original methodology: Amplified reference gene primers provided the basis for estimating nucleated cell counts. Sequenced by immunoSEQ multiplex PCR; TCRdb stores in-frame clones only, minus some. That table furnishes V, J and clone size, whereas the DNA furnished D and trimming. The sample includes fewer than 350,000 clones, approximately 90% of them seen just once. Sequencing used PBMCs or T cells enriched from blood (not recorded which). The TCR originated in a man aged 40-49 years who had been exposed to COVID-19. The chain has TRBV5-5 and TRBJ1-5; tentative D call: TRBD1 (5 bases). The CDR3 region is CASSLAERGSGQPQHF. DNA of the CDR3: TGTGCCAGCAGCTTGGCCGAAAGGGGCTCGGGTCAGCCCCAGCATTTT. Using reference TRBV5-5 and TRBJ1-5 for the parts outside the CDR3, the full variable domain is DAGVTQSPTHLIKTRGQQVTLRCSPISGHKSVSWYQQVLGQGPQFIFQYYEKEERGRGNFPDRFSARQFPNYSSELNVNALLLGDSALYLCASSLAERGSGQPQHFGDGTRLSIL.